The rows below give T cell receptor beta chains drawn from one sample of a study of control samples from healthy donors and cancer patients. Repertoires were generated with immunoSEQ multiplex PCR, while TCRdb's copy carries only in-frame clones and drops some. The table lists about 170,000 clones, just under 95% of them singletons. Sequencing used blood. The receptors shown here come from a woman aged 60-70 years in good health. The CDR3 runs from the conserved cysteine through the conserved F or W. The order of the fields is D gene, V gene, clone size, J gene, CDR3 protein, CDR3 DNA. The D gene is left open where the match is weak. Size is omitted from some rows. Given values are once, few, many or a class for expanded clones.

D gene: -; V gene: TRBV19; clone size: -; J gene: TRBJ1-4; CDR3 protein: CASSKGRLNEKLFF; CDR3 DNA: TGTGCCAGTAGTAAGGGGCGGCTTAATGAAAAACTGTTTTTT
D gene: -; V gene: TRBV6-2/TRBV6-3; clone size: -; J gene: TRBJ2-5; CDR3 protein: CASSRPTVYQETQYF; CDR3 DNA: TGTGCCAGCAGCCGCCCGACAGTGTACCAAGAGACCCAGTACTTC
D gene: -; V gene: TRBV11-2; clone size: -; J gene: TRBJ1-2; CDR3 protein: CASSFQSGTTYGYTF; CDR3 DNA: TGTGCCAGCAGCTTCCAATCCGGGACAACCTATGGCTACACCTTC
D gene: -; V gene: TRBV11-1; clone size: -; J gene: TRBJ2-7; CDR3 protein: CASSQLKAATYEQYF; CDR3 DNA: TGTGCCAGCAGTCAATTGAAGGCAGCCACCTACGAGCAGTACTTC
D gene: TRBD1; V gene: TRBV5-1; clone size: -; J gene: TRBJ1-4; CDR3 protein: CASSSGDREWEKLFF; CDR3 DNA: TGCGCCAGCAGCTCCGGGGACAGGGAGTGGGAAAAACTGTTTTTT
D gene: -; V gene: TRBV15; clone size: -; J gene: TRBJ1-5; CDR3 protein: CATSRDGVWDQPQHF; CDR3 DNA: TGTGCCACCAGCAGAGATGGGGTATGGGATCAGCCCCAGCATTTT
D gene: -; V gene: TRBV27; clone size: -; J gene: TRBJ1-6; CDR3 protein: CASSWAGADSPLHF; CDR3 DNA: TGTGCCAGCAGTTGGGCAGGGGCCGATTCACCCCTCCACTTT
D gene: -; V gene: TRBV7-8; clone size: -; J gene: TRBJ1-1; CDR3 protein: CASHPRGVSNTEAFF; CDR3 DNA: TGTGCCAGCCACCCTCGTGGGGTCTCGAACACTGAAGCTTTCTTT
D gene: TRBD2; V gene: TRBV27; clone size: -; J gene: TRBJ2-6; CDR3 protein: CASRGVGRGAGGESGANVLTF; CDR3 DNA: TGTGCCAGCAGAGGGGTTGGGCGGGGGGCCGGCGGGGAGTCTGGGGCCAACGTCCTGACTTTC
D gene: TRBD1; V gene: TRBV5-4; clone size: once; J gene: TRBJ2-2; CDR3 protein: CASSLVQQGRGTGELFF; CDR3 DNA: TGTGCCAGCAGCCTTGTCCAACAGGGGCGCGGCACCGGGGAGCTGTTTTTT
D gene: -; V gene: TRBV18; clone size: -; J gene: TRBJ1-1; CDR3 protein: CASSPKGGSEAFF; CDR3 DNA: TGTGCCAGCTCACCAAAAGGCGGTAGTGAAGCTTTCTTT
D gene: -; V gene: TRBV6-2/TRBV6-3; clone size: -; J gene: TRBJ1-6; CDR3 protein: CASSTWTDNSPLHF; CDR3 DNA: TGTGCCAGCAGTACATGGACAGATAATTCACCCCTCCACTTT
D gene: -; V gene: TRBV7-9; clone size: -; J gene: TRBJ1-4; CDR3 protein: CASSPGPGSQTNEKLFF; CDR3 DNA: TGTGCCAGCAGCCCGGGGCCAGGGAGCCAAACTAATGAAAAACTGTTTTTT
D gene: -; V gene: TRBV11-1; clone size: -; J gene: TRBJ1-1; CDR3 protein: CASSLSYTEAFF; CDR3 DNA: TGTGCCAGCAGCTTATCATACACTGAAGCTTTCTTT
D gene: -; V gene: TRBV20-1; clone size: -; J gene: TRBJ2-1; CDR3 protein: CSARGGEQFF; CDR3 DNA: TGCAGTGCTAGAGGCGGTGAGCAGTTCTTC
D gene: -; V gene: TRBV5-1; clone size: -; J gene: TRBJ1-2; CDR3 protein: CASSLTGQPYGYTF; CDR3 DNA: TGCGCCAGCAGCTTGACAGGACAGCCCTATGGCTACACCTTC
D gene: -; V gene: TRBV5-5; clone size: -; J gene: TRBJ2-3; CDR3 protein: CASYPYILGGGDTQYF; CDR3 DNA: TGTGCCAGCTATCCCTACATATTAGGCGGTGGAGATACGCAGTATTTT
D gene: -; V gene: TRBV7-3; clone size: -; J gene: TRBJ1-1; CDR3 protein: CASSWAGGRNTEAFF; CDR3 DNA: TGTGCCAGCAGCTGGGCCGGGGGGCGGAACACTGAAGCTTTCTTT
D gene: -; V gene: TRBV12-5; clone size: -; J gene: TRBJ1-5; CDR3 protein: CASGLPNQPQHF; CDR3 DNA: TGTGCTAGTGGTTTGCCCAATCAGCCCCAGCATTTT
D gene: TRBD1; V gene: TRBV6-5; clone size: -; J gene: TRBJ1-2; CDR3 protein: CASSPTGGGYGYTF; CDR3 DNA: TGTGCCAGCAGTCCTACAGGGGGTGGTTATGGCTACACCTTC
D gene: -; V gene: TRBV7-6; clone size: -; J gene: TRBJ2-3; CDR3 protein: CASSLVRADTQYF; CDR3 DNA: TGTGCCAGCAGCTTAGTCAGGGCAGATACGCAGTATTTT
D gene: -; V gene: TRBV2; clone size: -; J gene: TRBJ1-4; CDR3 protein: CASQRREGWRATNEKLFF; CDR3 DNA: TGTGCCAGCCAACGTCGTGAGGGCTGGCGTGCAACTAATGAAAAACTGTTTTTT
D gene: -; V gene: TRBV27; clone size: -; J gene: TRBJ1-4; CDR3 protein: CASSSHTGLGEKLFF; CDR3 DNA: TGTGCCAGCAGTTCCCACACAGGCCTCGGTGAAAAACTGTTTTTT
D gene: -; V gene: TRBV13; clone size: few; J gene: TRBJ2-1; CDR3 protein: CASSADWQQFF; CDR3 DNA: TGTGCCAGCAGTGCAGACTGGCAGCAGTTCTTC
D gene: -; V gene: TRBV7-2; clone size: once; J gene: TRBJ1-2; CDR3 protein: CASSLRGSDPGYTF; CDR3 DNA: TGTGCCAGCAGCTTAAGGGGGTCGGATCCTGGCTACACCTTC
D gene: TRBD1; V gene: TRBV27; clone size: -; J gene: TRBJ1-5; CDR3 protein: CASSRQGVSNQPQHF; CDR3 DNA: TGTGCCAGCAGCCGACAGGGGGTTAGCAATCAGCCCCAGCATTTT
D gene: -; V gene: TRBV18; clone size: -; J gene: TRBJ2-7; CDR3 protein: CASSPGTDAYEQYF; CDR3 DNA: TGTGCCAGCTCACCCGGGACGGACGCCTACGAGCAGTACTTC
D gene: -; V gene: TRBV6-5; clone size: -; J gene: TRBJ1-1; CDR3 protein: CASRGELEAFF; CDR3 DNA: TGTGCCAGCAGGGGGGAGCTTGAAGCTTTCTTT
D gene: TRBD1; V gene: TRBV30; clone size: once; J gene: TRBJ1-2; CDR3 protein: CAGTGPKNYGYTF; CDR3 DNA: TGTGCCGGGACAGGCCCTAAAAACTATGGCTACACCTTC
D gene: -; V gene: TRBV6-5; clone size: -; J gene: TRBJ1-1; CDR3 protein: CASRRGGGATEAFF; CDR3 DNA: TGTGCCAGCAGGCGAGGTGGGGGGGCGACTGAAGCTTTCTTT
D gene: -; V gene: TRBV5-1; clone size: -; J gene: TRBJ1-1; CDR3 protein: CASSFDDGPEAFF; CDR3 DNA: TGCGCCAGCAGCTTTGACGACGGACCTGAAGCTTTCTTT
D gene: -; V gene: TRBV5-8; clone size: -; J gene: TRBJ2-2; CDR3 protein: CASSLVQGGFRAGELFF; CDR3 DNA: TGTGCCAGCAGCTTGGTCCAGGGTGGGTTTCGCGCCGGGGAGCTGTTTTTT
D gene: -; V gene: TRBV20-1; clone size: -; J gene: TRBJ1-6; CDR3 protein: CSARWSPLHF; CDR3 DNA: TGCAGTGCTCGGTGGAGCCCCCTCCACTTT
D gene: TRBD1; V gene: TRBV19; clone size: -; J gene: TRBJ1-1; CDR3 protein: CASSIEGDRVLFTEAFF; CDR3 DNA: TGTGCCAGTAGTATAGAGGGGGACAGGGTTTTATTCACTGAAGCTTTCTTT
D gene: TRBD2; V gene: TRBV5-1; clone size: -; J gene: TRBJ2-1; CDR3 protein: CASSLLTSGTNNEQFF; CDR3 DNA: TGCGCCAGCAGCTTGCTGACTAGCGGGACAAACAATGAGCAGTTCTTC
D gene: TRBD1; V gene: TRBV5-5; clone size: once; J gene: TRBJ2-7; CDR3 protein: CASSYSPTGGRARGRYEQYF; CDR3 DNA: TGTGCCAGCAGCTACAGCCCGACAGGGGGCAGGGCACGGGGGAGATACGAGCAGTACTTC
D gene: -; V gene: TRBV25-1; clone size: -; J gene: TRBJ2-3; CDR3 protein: CASSESGKTDTQYF; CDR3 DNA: TGTGCCAGCAGTGAATCGGGGAAAACAGATACGCAGTATTTT